The present TCR beta chain was sequenced within a study of PD-L1 blockade in urothelial cancer. Time point noted: pretreatment peripheral blood. The patients' disease, urothelial carcinoma, was locally advanced or metastatic. With V trimmed by 5 bases and J by 5 bases, 6 bases remained unmatched. CDR1 SEHNR and CDR2 FQNEAQ come from the germline V gene (reference sequence). The CDR3 extends over 13 amino acids. The assay was immunoSEQ multiplex PCR, and TCRdb's table has in-frame clones only and misses some. The data hold 68,000 or so clones, with 80% to 90% observed a single time. The rearrangement joins TRBV7-9 to TRBJ2-7; TRBD1 aligns across 7 bases. This receptor was obtained from a man in his 70s with urothelial cancer. Here the sequenced sample was PBMCs, taken around atezolizumab (anti-PD-L1) treatment. CDR3 in amino acids: CASSRGQLDEQYF. In nucleotides, the CDR3 is TGTGCCAGCAGCCGGGGACAGCTTGACGAGCAGTACTTC.